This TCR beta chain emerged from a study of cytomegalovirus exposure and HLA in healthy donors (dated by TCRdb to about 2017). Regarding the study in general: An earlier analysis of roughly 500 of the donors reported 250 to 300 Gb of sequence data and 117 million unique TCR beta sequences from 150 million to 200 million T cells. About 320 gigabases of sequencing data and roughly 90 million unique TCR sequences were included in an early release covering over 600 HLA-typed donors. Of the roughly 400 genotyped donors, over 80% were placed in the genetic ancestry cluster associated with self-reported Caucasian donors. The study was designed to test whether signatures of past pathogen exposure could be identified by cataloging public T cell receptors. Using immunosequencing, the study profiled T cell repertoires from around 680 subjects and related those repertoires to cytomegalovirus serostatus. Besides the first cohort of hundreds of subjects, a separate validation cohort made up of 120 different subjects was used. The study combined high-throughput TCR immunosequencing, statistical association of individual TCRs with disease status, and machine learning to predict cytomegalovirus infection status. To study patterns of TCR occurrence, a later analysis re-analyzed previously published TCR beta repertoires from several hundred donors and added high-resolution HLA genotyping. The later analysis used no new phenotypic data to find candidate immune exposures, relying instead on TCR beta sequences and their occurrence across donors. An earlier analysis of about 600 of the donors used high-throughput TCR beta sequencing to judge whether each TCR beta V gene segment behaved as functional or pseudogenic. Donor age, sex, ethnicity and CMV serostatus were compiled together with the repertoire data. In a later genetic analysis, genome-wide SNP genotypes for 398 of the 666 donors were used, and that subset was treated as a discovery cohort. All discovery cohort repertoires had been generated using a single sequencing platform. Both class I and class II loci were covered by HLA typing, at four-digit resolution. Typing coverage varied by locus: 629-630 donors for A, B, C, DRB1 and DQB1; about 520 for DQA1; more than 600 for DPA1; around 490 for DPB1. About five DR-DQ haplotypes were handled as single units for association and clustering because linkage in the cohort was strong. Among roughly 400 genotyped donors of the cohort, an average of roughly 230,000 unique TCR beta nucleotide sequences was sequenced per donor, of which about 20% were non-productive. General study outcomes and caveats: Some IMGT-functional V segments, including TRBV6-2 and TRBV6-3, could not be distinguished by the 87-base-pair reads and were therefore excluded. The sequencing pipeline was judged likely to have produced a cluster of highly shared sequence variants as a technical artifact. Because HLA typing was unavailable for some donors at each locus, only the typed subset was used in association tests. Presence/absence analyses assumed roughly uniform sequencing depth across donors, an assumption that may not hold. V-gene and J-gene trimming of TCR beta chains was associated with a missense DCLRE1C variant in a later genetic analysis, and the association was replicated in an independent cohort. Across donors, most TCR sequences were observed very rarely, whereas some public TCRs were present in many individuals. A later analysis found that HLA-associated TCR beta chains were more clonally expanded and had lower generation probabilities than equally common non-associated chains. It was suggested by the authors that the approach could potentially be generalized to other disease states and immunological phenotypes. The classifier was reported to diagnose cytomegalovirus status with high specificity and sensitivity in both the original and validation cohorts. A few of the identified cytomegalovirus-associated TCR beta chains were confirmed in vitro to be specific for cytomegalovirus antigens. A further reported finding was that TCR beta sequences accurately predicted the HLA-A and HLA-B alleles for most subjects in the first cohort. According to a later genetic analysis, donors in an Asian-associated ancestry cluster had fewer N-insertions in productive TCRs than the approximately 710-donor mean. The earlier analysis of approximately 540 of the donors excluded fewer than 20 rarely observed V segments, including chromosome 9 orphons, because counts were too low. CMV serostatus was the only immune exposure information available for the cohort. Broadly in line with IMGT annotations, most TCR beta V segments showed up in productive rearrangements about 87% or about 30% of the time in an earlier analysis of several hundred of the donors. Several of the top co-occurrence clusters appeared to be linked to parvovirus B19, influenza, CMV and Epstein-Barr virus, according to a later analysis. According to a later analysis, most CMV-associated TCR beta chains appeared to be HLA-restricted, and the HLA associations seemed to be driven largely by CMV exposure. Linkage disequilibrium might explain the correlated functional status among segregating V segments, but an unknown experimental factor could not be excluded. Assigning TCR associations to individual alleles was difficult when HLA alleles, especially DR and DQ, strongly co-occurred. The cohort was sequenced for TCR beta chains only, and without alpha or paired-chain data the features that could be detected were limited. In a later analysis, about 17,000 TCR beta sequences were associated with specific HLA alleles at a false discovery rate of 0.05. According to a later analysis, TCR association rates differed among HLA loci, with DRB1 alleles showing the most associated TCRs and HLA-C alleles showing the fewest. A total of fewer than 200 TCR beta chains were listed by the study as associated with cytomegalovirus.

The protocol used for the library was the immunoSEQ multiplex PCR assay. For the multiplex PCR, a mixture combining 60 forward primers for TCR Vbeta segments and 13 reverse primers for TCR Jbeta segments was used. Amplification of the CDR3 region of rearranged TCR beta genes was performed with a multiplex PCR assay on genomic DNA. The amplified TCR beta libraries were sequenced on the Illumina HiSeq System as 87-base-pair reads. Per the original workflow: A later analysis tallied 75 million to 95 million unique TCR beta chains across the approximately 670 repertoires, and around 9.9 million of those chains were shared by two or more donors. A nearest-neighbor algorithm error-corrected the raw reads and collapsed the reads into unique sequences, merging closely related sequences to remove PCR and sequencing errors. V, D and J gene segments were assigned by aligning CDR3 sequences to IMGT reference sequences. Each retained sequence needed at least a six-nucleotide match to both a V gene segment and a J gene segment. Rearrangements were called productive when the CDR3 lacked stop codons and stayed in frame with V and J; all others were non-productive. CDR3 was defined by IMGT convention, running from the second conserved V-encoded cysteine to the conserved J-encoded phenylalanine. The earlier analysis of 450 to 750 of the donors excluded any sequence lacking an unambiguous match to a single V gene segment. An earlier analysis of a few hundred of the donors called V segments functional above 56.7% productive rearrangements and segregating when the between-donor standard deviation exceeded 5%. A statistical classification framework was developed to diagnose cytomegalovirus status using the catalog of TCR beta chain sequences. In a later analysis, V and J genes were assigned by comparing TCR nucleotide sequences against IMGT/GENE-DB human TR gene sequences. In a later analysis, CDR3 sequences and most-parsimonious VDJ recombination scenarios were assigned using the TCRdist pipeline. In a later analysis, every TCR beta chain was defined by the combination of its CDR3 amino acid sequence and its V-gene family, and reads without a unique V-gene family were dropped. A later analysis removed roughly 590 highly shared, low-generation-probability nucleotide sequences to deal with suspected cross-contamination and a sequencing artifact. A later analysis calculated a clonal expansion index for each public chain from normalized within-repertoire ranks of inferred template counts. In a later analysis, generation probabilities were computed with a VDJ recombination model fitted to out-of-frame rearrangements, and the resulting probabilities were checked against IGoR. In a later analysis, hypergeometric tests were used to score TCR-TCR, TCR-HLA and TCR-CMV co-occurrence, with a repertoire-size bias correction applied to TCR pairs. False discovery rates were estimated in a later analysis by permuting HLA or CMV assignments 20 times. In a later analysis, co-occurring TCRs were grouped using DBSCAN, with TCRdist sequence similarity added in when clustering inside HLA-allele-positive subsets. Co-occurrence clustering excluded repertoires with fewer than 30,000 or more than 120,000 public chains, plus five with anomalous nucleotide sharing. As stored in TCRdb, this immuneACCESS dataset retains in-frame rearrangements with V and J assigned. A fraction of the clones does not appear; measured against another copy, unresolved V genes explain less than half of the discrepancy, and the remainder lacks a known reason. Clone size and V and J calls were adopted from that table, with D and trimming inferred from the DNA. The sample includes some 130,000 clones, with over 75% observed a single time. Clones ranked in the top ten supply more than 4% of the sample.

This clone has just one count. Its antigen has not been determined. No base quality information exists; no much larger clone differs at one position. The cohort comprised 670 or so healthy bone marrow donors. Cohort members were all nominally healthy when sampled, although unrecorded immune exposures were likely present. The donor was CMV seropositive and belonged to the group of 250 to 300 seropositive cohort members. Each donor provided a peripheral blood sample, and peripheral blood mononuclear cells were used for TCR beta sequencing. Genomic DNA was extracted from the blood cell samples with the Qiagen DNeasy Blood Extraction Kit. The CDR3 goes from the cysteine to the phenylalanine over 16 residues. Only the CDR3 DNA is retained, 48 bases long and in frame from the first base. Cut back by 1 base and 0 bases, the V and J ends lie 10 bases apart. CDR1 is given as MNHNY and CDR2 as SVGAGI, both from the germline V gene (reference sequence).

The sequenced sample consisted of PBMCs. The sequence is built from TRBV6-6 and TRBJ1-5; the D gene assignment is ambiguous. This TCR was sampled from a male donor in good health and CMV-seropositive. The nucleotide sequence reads TGTGCCAGCAGTTACTGGTCCCAGGCTAGCAATCAGCCCCAGCATTTT. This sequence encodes CASSYWSQASNQPQHF.